The rows below give T cell receptor beta chains drawn from one sample of a study of tumor-infiltrating lymphocytes in oesophageal squamous cell carcinoma. TCRdb called the PCR reads again in MiXCR, with one record for every CDR3 protein. The sample gives about 20,000 distinct CDR3 sequences, approximately 40% of which show up once; roughly 13% is in the top ten. Sequenced material: normal esophageal tissue next to the tumor. The receptors shown here come from a male donor with esophageal squamous cell carcinoma. CDR3s leave out the opening cysteine and the closing phenylalanine or tryptophan. D genes are given only for firm matches.

D gene	V gene	J gene	CDR3 protein
NA	TRBV7-3	TRBJ2-7	ASSLGSRYNEQY
TRBD2	TRBV10-1	TRBJ2-5	ASSPSGRDNEQY
NA	TRBV9	TRBJ2-5	ASSVSPFVFKETQY
NA	TRBV12-3/TRBV12-4	TRBJ2-3	ASSPPGAGSYRGTQY
TRBD1	TRBV7-8	TRBJ2-5	ASSLRGTGINNEQY
NA	TRBV12-3/TRBV12-4	NA	ASSRTGTIYEQY
TRBD1	TRBV2	NA	ASSGGGAGTAEQY
NA	TRBV5-1	TRBJ1-5	ASSLTGSNQPQH
NA	TRBV14	TRBJ2-5	ASSLRPRETQY
TRBD1	TRBV19	TRBJ2-6	ASMLRQGATGANVLT
NA	TRBV7-8	TRBJ2-2	ASSPRQGGTGELF
NA	TRBV7-9	TRBJ2-5	ASSAQTNAETQY
NA	TRBV4-1	TRBJ2-1	ASSDGQYNEQF
NA	TRBV12-3/TRBV12-4	TRBJ2-3	ASSTRRGAGTDTQY
NA	TRBV4-2	NA	ASSQEGGLYEQY
NA	TRBV7-6	TRBJ2-5	ASSLSRAEETQY
TRBD2	TRBV4-3	NA	ASSQGEGSGFYEQY
NA	TRBV4-3	TRBJ2-7	ASSQVRWGGEQY
TRBD2	TRBV7-6	NA	ASSPIRGGGRETQY
NA	TRBV7-3	TRBJ1-1	ASSLVMVGTEAF
NA	TRBV7-3	TRBJ1-1	ASSQLMNTEAF
TRBD1	TRBV6-1	TRBJ2-5	ASSRDRVETQY
NA	TRBV10-3	TRBJ2-6	AIATGSQAGANVLT
NA	TRBV2	TRBJ1-2	ASRQGSNYGYT
NA	TRBV6-1	TRBJ2-1	ASSPLVSYNEQF
TRBD2	TRBV4-2	TRBJ2-2	ASSQGLAGGNTGELF
NA	TRBV6-1	NA	ASSEMRGEPYEQY
NA	TRBV7-2	TRBJ2-1	ASSLFYGGPYEQF
NA	TRBV7-2	NA	ASRAKPGGGGYEQY
TRBD1	TRBV3-1	TRBJ2-7	ASSQDAAGGIT
TRBD2	TRBV7-8	TRBJ2-1	ASSFTSGRYNEQF
TRBD2	TRBV5-1	TRBJ2-3	ASSSAQTSGTDTQY
TRBD2	TRBV7-2	TRBJ2-1	ASSGLAGRDEQF
TRBD2	TRBV5-4	NA	ASSFGGGYEQY
TRBD2	TRBV11-3	TRBJ2-1	ASNSGGMDEQF
NA	TRBV7-3	TRBJ2-3	ASSFSGSDTQY
NA	TRBV7-6	NA	ASSLGSNYEQY
NA	TRBV28	NA	ASSLASEAQY
NA	TRBV27	TRBJ1-3	ASSSPRDLGGNTIY
NA	TRBV7-2	TRBJ2-1	ASSLDASSYNEQF
NA	TRBV7-9	TRBJ1-6	ASSSDFDTGTGSPLH
TRBD2	TRBV5-1	NA	ASSVVGPGGEQY
NA	TRBV7-8	NA	ASSHPTSNEDNEQF
NA	TRBV7-9	TRBJ1-1	ASSQDGYEAF
NA	TRBV7-3	TRBJ2-3	ASSKTGTITDTQY
NA	TRBV12-3/TRBV12-4	TRBJ2-5	ASSPGSGYQETQY
NA	TRBV10-3	NA	AISGGMGEQF
NA	TRBV20-1	TRBJ2-3	SAKMGNTDTQY
TRBD2	TRBV11-2	TRBJ2-3	ASSFRGGRGNADTQY
TRBD1	TRBV10-1	TRBJ2-2	ATGTENTGELF
NA	TRBV19	TRBJ2-3	ASSIANRRTDTQY
TRBD1	TRBV7-2	TRBJ2-7	ASSLRQGTGEQY
NA	TRBV6-1	NA	ASTSRQNQQETQY